These T cell receptor beta chains were read from a single sample in a study of Graves' ophthalmopathy and Graves' hyperthyroidism. TCRdb passed the multiplex PCR reads through MiXCR, listing each CDR3 protein once. The table includes hundreds of thousands of distinct CDR3 sequences, 13% to 15% detected once. Sequenced sample: blood. All receptors come from a young woman with Graves' ophthalmopathy. Each CDR3 is given with its conserved first and last residue. A D gene is named only where the DNA matches it firmly. Clone size appears in some rows only: once, few, many, or a class for an expanded clone.

clone_size | j_call | d_call | v_call | cdr3_nt | cdr3_aa
- | TRBJ1-2 | - | TRBV6-5 | TGTGCCAGCAGTTATGGGTGGGGCTATGGCTACACCTTC | CASSYGWGYGYTF
many | TRBJ2-4 | - | TRBV12-3/TRBV12-4 | TGTGCCAGCATGATTACAGGCGTAGCCAAAAACATTCAGTACTTC | CASMITGVAKNIQYF
few | TRBJ2-7 | - | TRBV18 | TGTGCCAGCTCACCACCCTGGGGTAGCGGAACCTACGAGCAGTACTTC | CASSPPWGSGTYEQYF
many | TRBJ2-2 | TRBD1 | TRBV2 | TGTGCCAGCAGTGAACCCGGACAGGGGTCCACCGGGGAGCTGTTTTTT | CASSEPGQGSTGELFF
many | TRBJ2-4 | - | TRBV6-5 | TGTGCCAGCAGTTACTTGGCCCCCAGGGGCCGGCGACGGGGAAACATTCAGTACTTC | CASSYLAPRGRRRGNIQYF
many | TRBJ2-5 | - | TRBV28 | TGTGCCAGCAGTTCCACCTCGGACGGCCGTCGGGGAGAGACCCAGTACTTC | CASSSTSDGRRGETQYF
many | TRBJ2-2 | - | TRBV9 | TGTGCCAGCAGCCGTGGGGGCGGGGAGCTGTTTTTT | CASSRGGGELFF
many | TRBJ1-1 | TRBD1 | TRBV27 | TGTGCCAGCAGCATTCAGGGGGCGCAAATTGGAGCTTTCTTT | CASSIQGAQIGAFF
many | TRBJ2-2 | - | TRBV28 | TGTGCCAGCATAAGGGCGGACACCGGGGAGCTGTTTTTT | CASIRADTGELFF
many | TRBJ1-6 | TRBD1 | TRBV12-3/TRBV12-4 | TGTGCCAGCAGTGCAGGGGGTAATTCACCCCTCCACTTT | CASSAGGNSPLHF
many | TRBJ2-7 | TRBD2 | TRBV28 | TGTGCCAGCAGTTTTCCGCTAGCGGGGATTTACGAGCAGTACTTC | CASSFPLAGIYEQYF
many | TRBJ2-7 | - | TRBV6-1 | TGTGCCAGCAGTGAAAAGGACCCCTCCTACGAGCAGTACTTC | CASSEKDPSYEQYF
- | TRBJ2-2 | - | TRBV10-3 | TGTGCCATCAGTGAGGCGCGAGAAAACACCGGGGAGCTGTTTTTT | CAISEARENTGELFF
- | TRBJ1-1 | TRBD1 | TRBV28 | TGTGCCAGCAGTTTACCTCCGACAGGGGGCCTCGCTGAAGCTTTCTTT | CASSLPPTGGLAEAFF
many | TRBJ1-5 | - | TRBV4-1 | TGCGCCAGCAGCCCCGGAGGAGGGCCGATTGATCAGCCCCAGCATTTT | CASSPGGGPIDQPQHF
many | TRBJ2-7 | TRBD2 | TRBV5-1 | TGCGCCAGCAGCCACCGGACTAGCGGGAAGGGGGAGCAGTACTTC | CASSHRTSGKGEQYF
many | TRBJ2-4 | - | TRBV20-1 | TGCAGTGCATTGACACCGTTAGCCAAAAACATTCAGTACTTC | CSALTPLAKNIQYF
- | TRBJ1-1 | TRBD1 | TRBV28 | TGTGCCAGCAGTCCTCCGGGACAGGGTTACTCTGAAGCTTTCTTT | CASSPPGQGYSEAFF
many | TRBJ2-5 | - | TRBV11-2 | TGTGCCAGCAGCTACGGCGAGCGAGAGACCCAGTACTTC | CASSYGERETQYF
many | TRBJ2-2 | TRBD1 | TRBV6-1 | TGTGCCAGCACCCAGAGACGGACAGGGGGAACCGGGGAGCTGTTTTTT | CASTQRRTGGTGELFF
- | TRBJ2-5 | - | TRBV11-2 | TGTGCCAGCAGCCCTGAACTCACAGGGCATGAGACCCAGTACTTC | CASSPELTGHETQYF
- | TRBJ2-2 | - | TRBV28 | TGTGCCAGCAACGAACCGAACACCGGGGAGCTGTTTTTT | CASNEPNTGELFF
many | TRBJ1-3 | - | TRBV19 | TGTGCCACCAGACAGCTCCTCTCTGGAAACACCATATATTTT | CATRQLLSGNTIYF
few | TRBJ2-5 | - | TRBV20-1 | TGCAGTGCTAGCCCTAGTAAGACCCAGTACTTC | CSASPSKTQYF
many | TRBJ2-7 | TRBD1 | TRBV28 | TGTGCCTGCTGGGACAGGATTTCCTACGAGCAGTACTTC | CACWDRISYEQYF
many | TRBJ2-7 | - | TRBV27 | TGTGCCAGCCCCCCACAGGCATACGAGCAGTACTTC | CASPPQAYEQYF
- | TRBJ2-5 | TRBD1 | TRBV3-1 | TGTGCCAGCAGCCAAGAAGAGGGACAGGGCGCCGAGACCCAGTACTTC | CASSQEEGQGAETQYF
many | TRBJ1-2 | TRBD1 | TRBV28 | TGTGCCAGCAGTGTTGAACAGGGGGTAGAAGGCTACACCTTC | CASSVEQGVEGYTF
- | TRBJ1-1 | - | TRBV20-1 | TGCAGTGCTAGAGATGCAGGTCTACACACTGAAGCTTTCTTT | CSARDAGLHTEAFF
many | TRBJ1-1 | - | TRBV5-1 | TGCGCCAGCAGCGCCTTGCCCCCCAACACTGAAGCTTTCTTT | CASSALPPNTEAFF
many | TRBJ1-5 | - | TRBV10-3 | TGTGCCGTGGCCAGGGACAGCAATCAGCCCCAGCATTTT | CAVARDSNQPQHF
many | TRBJ1-1 | - | TRBV10-3 | TGTGCCATCAGTTCTGGGAATTCCGCTGAAGCTTTCTTT | CAISSGNSAEAFF